Each of the 27 T cell receptor beta chains below was sequenced from the same sample in a study of blood T cell repertoires in COVID-19. Repertoires were generated with immunoSEQ multiplex PCR, while TCRdb's copy carries only in-frame clones and drops some. The data contain 200,000 to 300,000 clones, around 84% of them seen just once; the ten biggest clones take up under 5%. The source material was peripheral blood. The receptors shown here come from a man in his 60s with acute or convalescent COVID-19.

The chain is built from TRBV27 and TRBJ2-5; 8 positions match TRBD2. The germline CDR1 and CDR2 sequences are MNHEY and SMNVEV (reference sequence). This CDR3 is 17 amino acids long. The J segment lost 1 base and the V segment lost 7 bases, leaving 14 bases of the junction unmatched. The CDR3 DNA reads as TGTGCCAGCACCCCGGCGAGGCTAGCGGGCCCCCAAGAGACCCAGTACTTC. Protein product: CASTPARLAGPQETQYF.

The rearrangement links TRBV6-2 or TRBV6-3 to TRBJ2-1; 11 bases match TRBD2. The germline V gene encodes CDR1 MNHEY and CDR2 SVGEGT. J was trimmed by 7 bases and V by 2 bases; bases with no gene match: 7. CDR3 length: 16 amino acids. For the CDR3, the DNA is TGTGCCAGCAGTTACCACGGACTAGCGGGCTGGAATGAGCAGTTCTTC. This translates into CASSYHGLAGWNEQFF.

The V and J genes are TRBV6-5 and TRBJ2-1; D uncertain. The V end lost 6 bases, the J end lost 4 bases, and 13 bases lay between the germline ends. The CDR3 is 14 residues long. Germline V gene lookup returns CDR1 MNHEY and CDR2 SVGAGI. DNA of the CDR3: TGTGCCAGCAGCCCAACTCACCTTTACAATGAGCAGTTCTTC. Translating gives CASSPTHLYNEQFF.

The chain recombines TRBV19 with TRBJ1-1; D uncertain. The V and J ends lost 7 bases and 0 bases respectively, with 18 bases between them. Looked up from germline, CDR1 is LNHDA and CDR2 is SQIVND (reference sequence). The CDR3 runs 16 residues. Written as DNA, the CDR3 is TGTGCCAGTACCTATAGCATCGGCCGCGTGAACACTGAAGCTTTCTTT. This sequence encodes CASTYSIGRVNTEAFF.

This clone came up once. This chain connects TRBV5-6 to TRBJ2-3; 9 nucleotides agree with TRBD2. V was clipped by 0 bases and J by 4 bases; unmatched bases: 12. Germline values: CDR1 SGHDT, CDR2 YYEEEE. The CDR3 spans 18 residues. CDR3: CASSLGSDGRGGPDTQYF. CDR3 nucleotide sequence: TGTGCCAGCAGCTTGGGATCGGACGGGCGGGGGGGCCCAGATACGCAGTATTTT. The entire variable domain, with the rest obtained from reference TRBV5-6 and TRBJ2-3, is as follows: DAGVTQSPTHLIKTRGQQVTLRCSPKSGHDTVSWYQQALGQGPQFIFQYYEEEERQRGNFPDRFSGHQFPNYSSELNVNALLLGDSALYLCASSLGSDGRGGPDTQYFGPGTRLTVL.

The chain joins TRBV6-5 to TRBJ2-3, with a tentative D call TRBD2 (6 bases). From germline, CDR1 is MNHEY and CDR2 SVGAGI. V was shortened by 4 bases and J by 2 bases, with 13 bases between the two germline ends. The length of the CDR3 is 15 residues. CDR3 sequence (DNA): TGTGCCAGCAGTTTCCTGGGACTCACCACAGATACGCAGTATTTT. Translating it yields CASSFLGLTTDTQYF.

This clone was recorded only once. The chain joins TRBV6-5 to TRBJ2-7; TRBD2 aligns across 10 bases. The CDR3 is 15 amino acids. V shed 0 bases and J 4 bases; nucleotides not matched to a gene: 3. From germline, CDR1 is MNHEY and CDR2 SVGAGI. The CDR3 sequence is CASSYSDSGGYEQYF. The CDR3 bases are TGTGCCAGCAGTTACTCGGATAGCGGGGGGTACGAGCAGTACTTC.

This clone was counted once. The rearrangement uses TRBV19 and TRBJ1-6, with 7 bases matching TRBD1. The CDR3 consists of 14 residues. CDR1 is LNHDA, CDR2 SQIVND, per germline (reference sequence). With 6 bases clipped from V and 10 bases from J, the junction kept 9 bases outside the gene matches. The chain's CDR3 is CASSRDSITSPLHF. CDR3 in DNA: TGTGCCAGTAGCCGGGACAGTATCACCTCACCCCTCCACTTT.

V gene TRBV27 combines with J gene TRBJ1-5; 8 nucleotides align to TRBD1. This CDR3 spans 13 amino acids. V shed 9 bases and J 3 bases; nucleotides not matched to a gene: 4. In germline, CDR1 is MNHEY, CDR2 SMNVEV (reference sequence). CDR3 nucleotides: TGTGCCAGGGACAGGGATCACAATCAGCCCCAGCATTTT. It codes for CARDRDHNQPQHF.

In this sample, this clone turned up once. The V and J genes are TRBV5-1 and TRBJ1-5; 8 positions agree with TRBD1. The CDR3 sequence is 15 residues long. The J segment lost 5 bases and the V segment lost 1 base, leaving 5 bases of the junction unmatched. CDR1 is SGHRS and CDR2 is YFSETQ in the germline V gene. The CDR3 nucleotides are TGCGCCAGCAGCTTGTGGACAGGGTTAGATCAGCCCCAGCATTTT. It codes for CASSLWTGLDQPQHF.

The V and J genes are TRBV7-9 and TRBJ2-7; 14 bases match TRBD2. Germline V gives CDR1 SEHNR, CDR2 FQNEAQ (reference sequence). J lost 3 bases, V lost 1 base, and 5 bases had no gene match. This CDR3 is built from 17 residues. The CDR3 region is CASSLEGLAGVHYEQYF. CDR3 coding DNA: TGTGCCAGCAGCTTAGAGGGACTAGCGGGGGTACACTACGAGCAGTACTTC.

The chain has TRBV13 and TRBJ2-7, with 10 nucleotides matching TRBD1. Germline values: CDR1 PRHDT, CDR2 FYEKMQ (reference sequence). V shed 5 bases, J shed 2 bases, and the junction held 3 bases outside the gene matches. This CDR3 is 14 amino acids long. The CDR3 region has the DNA TGTGCCAGCAGCAATGGACAGGGGGCCTACGAGCAGTACTTC. This translates into CASSNGQGAYEQYF.

The chain joins TRBV6-5 to TRBJ1-5, with D perhaps TRBD1 (5 bases). V shed 7 bases and J shed 2 bases, with 9 bases lying between them. Germline CDR1 is MNHEY and CDR2 is SVGAGI. The CDR3 totals 13 residues. As DNA, the CDR3 is TGTGCCAGCACGGGGGGGGGCAATCAGCCCCAGCATTTT. This codes for CASTGGGNQPQHF.

The chain uses TRBV6-6 and TRBJ2-7; D not resolved. The CDR3 runs 14 residues. Between the trimmed V and J ends, which lost 0 bases and 3 bases, there was a span of 9 bases. Germline V lookup: CDR1 MNHNY, CDR2 SVGAGI (reference sequence). The CDR3 DNA is TGTGCCAGCAGTTACTCGGCGGCGTTCTACGAGCAGTACTTC. This translates into CASSYSAAFYEQYF.

This clone was observed a handful of times. This chain uses TRBV19 with TRBJ1-5, with TRBD1 matching 8 bases. This CDR3 has 14 residues. The ends lost 8 bases at V and 4 bases at J; junction bases unmatched: 7. The germline gives CDR1 LNHDA, CDR2 SQIVND (reference sequence). CDR3 sequence: CASSDRVVNQPQHF. CDR3 nucleotides: TGTGCCAGTTCGGACAGGGTGGTGAATCAGCCCCAGCATTTT.

The chain links TRBV4-2 to TRBJ1-2; D is unclear. Germline CDR1 LGHNA, CDR2 YNFKEQ. The CDR3 spans 17 residues. V was trimmed by 0 bases and J by 4 bases, leaving 18 bases between them. The CDR3 here is CASSQDIFSTAVYGYTF. The CDR3 nucleotides are TGTGCCAGCAGCCAAGATATTTTCAGCACGGCGGTCTATGGCTACACCTTC.

The V call is TRBV5-4, the J call TRBJ2-5, with 7 bases matching TRBD2. The V gene end was trimmed by 0 bases and the J gene end by 3 bases; junction bases not matched to a gene: 14. CDR1 and CDR2 (germline): SGHNT, YYREEE (reference sequence). This CDR3 is 18 amino acids long. This CDR3 reads CASSLEGPAAGREETQYF. CDR3 DNA: TGTGCCAGCAGCTTGGAAGGGCCCGCAGCGGGACGAGAAGAGACCCAGTACTTC.

This CDR3 reads CASSYGTSGRIVNEQYF. The DNA of the CDR3 is TGTGCCAGCAGTTACGGGACTAGCGGGAGGATCGTCAACGAGCAGTACTTC. The V call is TRBV6-2 or TRBV6-3, the J call TRBJ2-7; 15 nucleotides match TRBD2. The germline CDR1 and CDR2 sequences are MNHEY and SVGEGT. The J segment lost 5 bases and the V segment lost 2 bases, leaving 7 bases of the junction unmatched. The CDR3 loop spans 17 amino acids.

The J gene is TRBJ1-1, the V gene TRBV29-1; tentative D call: TRBD1 (5 bases). Per germline, CDR1 SQVTM and CDR2 ANQGSEA. Trimming shortened V by 5 bases and J by 0 bases, and 10 bases separated the two germline ends. The CDR3 spans 13 residues. The CDR3 DNA sequence: TGCAGCGTTTTCAGGGATATGAACACTGAAGCTTTCTTT. It is translated as CSVFRDMNTEAFF.

The chain has TRBV5-6 and TRBJ1-4, with D possibly TRBD1 on 5 matching bases. CDR1 is SGHDT, CDR2 YYEEEE, per germline. The ends were cut back, 5 bases at V and 0 bases at J, with 11 bases in the middle. This CDR3 has 15 amino acids. The CDR3 is CASRLYRTTNEKLFF. The CDR3 DNA sequence: TGTGCCAGCAGGCTATACAGGACAACTAATGAAAAACTGTTTTTT.

This chain links TRBV7-8 with TRBJ2-2, with TRBD2 as a possible D gene (6 bases). The length of the CDR3 is 17 residues. V lost 4 bases to trimming and J lost 1 base, with 16 bases between them. Germline CDR1 and CDR2: SGHVS and FQNEAQ. The CDR3 sequence: CASSSPVWRGNTGELFF. The CDR3 nucleotides are TGTGCCAGCAGCTCTCCTGTCTGGAGGGGGAACACCGGGGAGCTGTTTTTT.

This sequence joins TRBV6-6 and TRBJ2-1; D might be TRBD1 (7 bases). Germline V gene lookup returns CDR1 MNHNY and CDR2 SVGAGI (reference sequence). V lost 5 bases, J lost 10 bases, and 18 bases lay in between. This CDR3 is built from 14 residues. In nucleotides, the CDR3 is TGTGCCAGCAGTCCTCAGGGGGGTGGAGGAGAGCAGTTCTTC. Protein sequence: CASSPQGGGGEQFF.

This rearrangement joins TRBV19 to TRBJ1-5; D not resolved. The V end lost 7 bases, the J end lost 4 bases, and 17 bases lay between the germline ends. This CDR3 region has 15 residues. Germline CDR1 and CDR2: LNHDA and SQIVND (reference sequence). The CDR3 reads CASKVLEAGNQPQHF. In nucleotides, the CDR3 is TGTGCCAGTAAGGTACTGGAAGCGGGGAATCAGCCCCAGCATTTT.

The chain couples TRBV3-1 (or the pseudogene TRBV3-2) to TRBJ2-2; TRBD2 agrees at 9 bases. CDR3 length: 16 amino acids. V shed 3 bases and J 5 bases; nucleotides not matched to a gene: 7. CDR1 is LGHDT, CDR2 YNNKEL, per germline (reference sequence). CDR3 amino acids: CASSHGGGASTGELFF. The CDR3 DNA sequence: TGTGCCAGCAGCCACGGCGGGGGGGCGAGTACCGGGGAGCTGTTTTTT.

The chain uses TRBV5-1 and TRBJ1-2; TRBD1 matches 10 bases. Unmatched junction bases numbered 7, after V lost 4 bases and J lost 7 bases. The CDR3 is 14 amino acids. Germline-derived CDR1 and CDR2 are SGHRS and YFSETQ. In DNA form, the CDR3 reads TGCGCCAGCAGCCCGGGACAGGGGTTGGGTGGCTACACCTTC. As protein: CASSPGQGLGGYTF.

The genes are TRBV11-2 and TRBJ2-5; 9 bases match TRBD2. Trimming took 6 bases from V and 1 from J; bases not matched to a gene: 3. The CDR3 contains 14 residues. Germline CDR1 SGHAT, CDR2 FQNNGV. CDR3: CASRRGGLQETQYF. As DNA, the CDR3 is TGTGCCAGCAGGCGGGGGGGCCTCCAAGAGACCCAGTACTTC.

The genes are TRBV5-1 and TRBJ2-3, with 9 bases aligning to TRBD1. The CDR3 is 17 amino acids. Germline V gene data show CDR1 as SGHRS and CDR2 as YFSETQ. After removal of 7 bases from V and 2 bases from J, the junction contained 14 bases not matched to a gene. The CDR3 region has the DNA TGCGCCAGCGGCACCGGGACAGGGATTTTGCCCACAGATACGCAGTATTTT. This codes for CASGTGTGILPTDTQYF.